This is a list of T cell receptor beta chains from one sample in a study of molecular identifiers for immune sequencing clone quantification. MiXCR, run by TCRdb on the PCR reads, gives a single entry per CDR3 protein. The profile shows about 300,000 distinct CDR3 sequences, 20% to 25% of them singletons. The material sequenced was naive CD8+ T cells from blood, with Jurkat cell RNA spiked in. The receptors originated from a human donor in good health. Some libraries in this study had Jurkat cell RNA spiked in. CDR3s include the opening cysteine and the closing phenylalanine or tryptophan. D genes are given only for firm matches. Some rows mark clone size as missing; the rest say once, few, many or name a class of expanded clone.

v_call	j_call	d_call	clone_size	cdr3_nt	cdr3_aa
TRBV3-1	TRBJ2-3	NA	many	TGTGCCAGCAGGAAGACGGCGGTTTCAGATACGCAGTATTTT	CASRKTAVSDTQYF
TRBV7-9	TRBJ2-5	NA	NA	TGTGCCGGCAGCTTAGCGGTAGAGACCCAGTACTTC	CAGSLAVETQYF
TRBV29-1	TRBJ1-1	TRBD1	many	TGCAGCGCTTGGACAGGTTCGGGCACTGAAGCTTTCTTT	CSAWTGSGTEAFF
TRBV12-3/TRBV12-4	TRBJ1-1	NA	many	TGTGCCAGCAGTTTCGGACAGCAGAACACTGAAGCTTTCTTT	CASSFGQQNTEAFF
TRBV7-9	TRBJ1-4	NA	many	TGTGCCAGCAGCTTAGCGTCCCCAGGGCAGGATGAAAAACTGTTTTTT	CASSLASPGQDEKLFF
TRBV7-2	TRBJ2-2	NA	NA	TGTGCCAGCAGCTTAGTTAGCGGCGCGAACACCGGGGAGCTGTTTTTT	CASSLVSGANTGELFF
TRBV28	TRBJ1-1	NA	many	TGTGCCAGCACTGACACAGCGAACACTGAAGCTTTCTTT	CASTDTANTEAFF
TRBV5-6	TRBJ2-1	NA	few	TGTGCCAGCAGCCCCCGGACAAACAATGAGCAGTTCTTC	CASSPRTNNEQFF
TRBV2	TRBJ2-2	NA	NA	TGTGCCAGCAGACGGGCAGCCTCCTTAGGGGAGCTGTTTTTT	CASRRAASLGELFF
TRBV27	TRBJ2-7	NA	NA	TGTGCCAGCAGTTCGGTCGGGCCAACCTACGAGCAGTACTTC	CASSSVGPTYEQYF
TRBV11-2	TRBJ2-5	NA	NA	TGTGCCAGCAGCTCTCACCCCTTCCAAGAGACCCAGTACTTC	CASSSHPFQETQYF